This entry lists 30 T cell receptor beta chains sequenced from one sample in a study of cytomegalovirus exposure and HLA in healthy donors. Amplification used 60 Vbeta primers and 13 Jbeta primers. Only in-frame clones appear in the TCRdb table, and some are missing; sequencing was by immunoSEQ multiplex PCR. The profile covers approximately 110,000 clones, with roughly 82% appearing a single time and roughly 13% taken by the ten largest. Sample: PBMCs. These TCRs come from an older woman in good health and CMV-seropositive.

The sample holds one count of this clone. V is TRBV11-3 and J is TRBJ2-1; the D gene is possibly TRBD1 (8 bases). The CDR3 loop spans 14 amino acids. The germline gives CDR1 SGHNT, CDR2 YENEEA. The V and J ends lost 5 bases and 7 bases respectively, with 15 bases between them. CDR3 amino acids: CASSTQGGVNEQFF. CDR3 DNA sequence: TGTGCCAGCAGCACACAGGGGGGGGTGAATGAGCAGTTCTTC.

This clone was detected a few times. The chain has TRBV5-1 and TRBJ2-7; 7 bases line up with TRBD1. The germline V gene has CDR1 SGHRS and CDR2 YFSETQ. This CDR3 is built from 15 residues. J gave up 6 bases and V 2 bases, and 11 bases lay outside the gene matches. CDR3 loop: CASSLNSQGNAEQYF. For the CDR3, the DNA is TGCGCCAGCAGCTTAAATTCACAGGGGAATGCCGAGCAGTACTTC.

In DNA form, the CDR3 reads TGTGCCAGCAGCGTAGCTCTGGACAGGGGCTTTGGAAACACCATATATTTT. It yields the protein CASSVALDRGFGNTIYF. V is TRBV9 and J is TRBJ1-3, with 9 bases fitting TRBD1. V trimming: 0 bases; J trimming: 3 bases; junction bases outside the gene matches: 7. The CDR3 sequence is 17 residues long. Germline V gene sequence: CDR1 SGDLS, CDR2 YYNGEE.

This chain connects TRBV19 to TRBJ2-7; 9 bases map to TRBD1. The CDR3 extends over 16 amino acids. CDR1 and CDR2 from the germline V gene are LNHDA and SQIVND (reference sequence). V dropped 8 bases and J dropped 0; count of bases not matched to a gene: 11. CDR3 nucleotide sequence: TGTGCCAGTTCTGGAAGGGTGGGACAGGGCTCCTACGAGCAGTACTTC. Encoded protein: CASSGRVGQGSYEQYF. Full variable domain (rest looked up from reference TRBV19 and TRBJ2-7): DGGITQSPKYLFRKEGQNVTLSCEQNLNHDAMYWYRQDPGQGLRLIYYSQIVNDFQKGDIAEGYSVSREKKESFPLTVTSAQKNPTAFYLCASSGRVGQGSYEQYFGPGTRLTVT.

This chain connects TRBV19 to TRBJ1-1, with 7 bases aligning to TRBD1. The J segment lost 7 bases and the V segment lost 6 bases, leaving 17 bases of the junction unmatched. Germline CDR1 reads LNHDA; CDR2 reads SQIVND (reference sequence). The CDR3 extends over 16 amino acids. Written as DNA, the CDR3 is TGTGCCAGTAGCATGGCAGGGGGTCTGTCCGGTGGTGAAGCTTTCTTT. Protein product: CASSMAGGLSGGEAFF.

This clone was counted once. The chain has TRBV11-3 and TRBJ2-7; tentative D call: TRBD2 (6 bases). CDR3 length equals 13 residues. Per germline, CDR1 SGHNT and CDR2 YENEEA. The ends were cut back, 8 bases at V and 6 bases at J, with 17 bases in the middle. DNA of the CDR3: TGTGCCAGCGGACTCGGGAGCCAAAGCGAGCAGTACTTC. Its translation is CASGLGSQSEQYF.

About this clone: The sample carries other DNA sequences with the same CDR3. This sequence joins TRBV7-2 and TRBJ1-5, with D unresolved. Germline assignment: CDR1 SGHTA and CDR2 FQGNSA. V was pared by 1 base and J by 0 bases, with 7 bases between. The CDR3 sequence is 15 residues long. CDR3 protein: CASSLVQNSNQPQHF. CDR3 DNA sequence: TGTGCCAGCAGCTTAGTACAGAATAGCAATCAGCCCCAGCATTTT.

CDR3 DNA: TGTGCCAGCAGCTCGACAGGGGGTTCCTACAATGAGCAGTTCTTC. The encoded protein is CASSSTGGSYNEQFF. The chain has TRBV7-8 and TRBJ2-1; 9 bases match TRBD1. Germline V gene data show CDR1 as SGHVS and CDR2 as FQNEAQ. The CDR3 contains 15 residues. J lost 1 base, V lost 4 bases, and 2 bases had no gene match.

This clone was seen a single time. V is TRBV9 and J is TRBJ2-5, with 9 bases fitting TRBD1. Germline V gene data show CDR1 as SGDLS and CDR2 as YYNGEE. Trimming removed 0 bases from V and 5 bases from J; junction bases left unmatched: 5. CDR3 length: 15 residues. The CDR3 bases are TGTGCCAGCAGCGTAGTCGGACAGGGGAGTGAGACCCAGTACTTC. Translating it yields CASSVVGQGSETQYF.

This clone came up once. The V and J genes are TRBV7-9 and TRBJ2-1, with a weak D call TRBD1 (6 bases). CDR1 and CDR2 from the germline V gene are SEHNR and FQNEAQ (reference sequence). The CDR3 runs to 17 residues. With 4 bases removed from V and 6 bases from J, the gap between germline ends came to 22 bases. CDR3 residues: CASSSRGNRDHINEQFF. As DNA, the CDR3 is TGTGCCAGCAGCTCTAGGGGGAACAGGGATCACATCAATGAGCAGTTCTTC.

This chain links TRBV7-8 with TRBJ2-3; 9 bases are shared with TRBD2. The CDR3 contains 17 residues. The V segment lost 1 base and the J segment 3 bases; nucleotides outside the gene matches: 8. Germline values: CDR1 SGHVS, CDR2 FQNEAQ. CDR3: CASSLGRVAGATDTQYF. The CDR3 coding sequence is TGTGCCAGCAGCTTAGGTCGGGTAGCGGGAGCTACAGATACGCAGTATTTT.

CDR3 DNA sequence: TGTGCCAGTATCCCCTTGGGGGCGGCTCCTAACTATGGCTACACCTTC. Amino acid sequence: CASIPLGAAPNYGYTF. The chain recombines TRBV19 with TRBJ1-2; D may be TRBD1 (6 bases). The CDR3 totals 16 residues. Trimming removed 7 bases at V and 0 bases at J, with 18 bases between. Germline V lookup: CDR1 LNHDA, CDR2 SQIVND (reference sequence).

V gene TRBV4-3 combines with J gene TRBJ1-2; the match to TRBD1 covers 7 bases. CDR1 is LGHNA, CDR2 YSLEER, per germline. The CDR3 has 17 amino acids. The junction had 9 bases not matched to a gene; V was cut back by 0 bases and J by 2 bases. The CDR3 DNA reads TGCGCCAGCAGCCAAGATCCGGCAGGGGGTCGGAACTATGGCTACACCTTC. This gives the protein CASSQDPAGGRNYGYTF.

The chain combines TRBV2 with TRBJ1-3, with 8 bases that match TRBD1. The CDR3 is made up of 14 amino acids. Germline loops: CDR1 SNHLY, CDR2 FYNNEI. The ends lost 7 bases at V and 3 bases at J; junction bases unmatched: 5. The CDR3, as DNA: TGTGCCAGCAAAGGACAGGGAGGTGGAAACACCATATATTTT. This translates into CASKGQGGGNTIYF. Using reference TRBV2 and TRBJ1-3 for the parts outside the CDR3, the full variable domain is EPEVTQTPSHQVTQMGQEVILRCVPISNHLYFYWYRQILGQKVEFLVSFYNNEISEKSEIFDDQFSVERPDGSNFTLKIRSTKLEDSAMYFCASKGQGGGNTIYFGEGSWLTVV.

The gene calls are TRBV28 and TRBJ1-2; tentatively, D is TRBD1 (5 bases). From germline, CDR1 is MDHEN and CDR2 SYDVKM. The V end lost 5 bases, the J end lost 2 bases, and 12 bases lay between the germline ends. CDR3 length: 14 amino acids. Here the CDR3 reads CASSVSGLNYGYTF. CDR3 sequence (DNA): TGTGCCAGCAGTGTTTCAGGGCTAAACTATGGCTACACCTTC.

This clone turned up a few times. The chain has TRBV11-2 and TRBJ1-1; D is uncertain. V was shortened by 1 base and J by 1 base, with 13 bases between the two germline ends. Germline V lookup: CDR1 SGHAT, CDR2 FQNNGV. The CDR3 contains 16 residues. In DNA form, the CDR3 reads TGTGCCAGCAGCTTAGTTCTTCAGGCTGAGAACACTGAAGCTTTCTTT. Its translation is CASSLVLQAENTEAFF. Variable domain in full (rest from reference TRBV11-2 and TRBJ1-1): EAGVAQSPRYKIIEKRQSVAFWCNPISGHATLYWYQQILGQGPKLLIQFQNNGVVDDSQLPKDRFSAERLKGVDSTLKIQPAKLEDSAVYLCASSLVLQAENTEAFFGQGTRLTVV.

The J gene is TRBJ2-7, the V gene TRBV5-1, with 11 bases lining up with TRBD1. Germline-derived CDR1 and CDR2 are SGHRS and YFSETQ. The CDR3 runs 15 residues. The V segment lost 4 bases and the J segment 1 base; nucleotides outside the gene matches: 4. This chain's CDR3 is CASSRGQGASYEQYF. The CDR3 DNA sequence: TGCGCCAGCAGCAGAGGACAGGGGGCTTCCTACGAGCAGTACTTC.

The CDR3 loop is CASSQEWTGKETQYF. CDR3 sequence (DNA): TGCGCCAGCAGCCAAGAGTGGACAGGTAAAGAGACCCAGTACTTC. The V and J genes are TRBV4-1 and TRBJ2-5; 7 bases are a match to TRBD1. Germline V gene lookup returns CDR1 MGHRA and CDR2 YSYEKL. The CDR3 loop spans 15 amino acids. Trimming at V came to 0 bases and at J to 3 bases, leaving 4 bases not matched to a gene.

V is TRBV7-8 and J is TRBJ2-2; 9 bases align to TRBD2. J lost 7 bases, V lost 8 bases, and 11 bases had no gene match. CDR3 length: 15 amino acids. In germline, CDR1 is SGHVS, CDR2 FQNEAQ. CDR3 residues: CASGIAGVSVGELFF. The CDR3 bases are TGTGCCAGCGGAATAGCGGGAGTCTCGGTCGGGGAGCTGTTTTTT.

This clone appeared a single time. The J gene is TRBJ1-2, the V gene TRBV6-1; TRBD1 matches at 11 bases. Trimming took 4 bases from V and 0 from J; bases not matched to a gene: 7. CDR1 MNHNS and CDR2 SASEGT come from the germline V gene. The CDR3 contains 17 residues. The CDR3 region is CASSARTGGASNYGYTF. The CDR3 region has the DNA TGTGCCAGCAGTGCAAGGACAGGGGGCGCATCTAACTATGGCTACACCTTC.

The V call is TRBV5-1, the J call TRBJ2-3; tentative D call: TRBD1 (6 bases). Trimming cost V 4 bases and J 1 base, with 10 bases left between them. Germline loops: CDR1 SGHRS, CDR2 YFSETQ. The CDR3 is 14 residues long. CDR3 DNA sequence: TGCGCCAGCAGCACGGACAGAGGCACAGATACGCAGTATTTT. The encoded protein is CASSTDRGTDTQYF.

Only one count was recorded for this clone. CDR3 region: CASSFGRDGSDTQYF. The CDR3 nucleotides read TGTGCCAGCAGCTTCGGACGGGATGGGTCGGATACGCAGTATTTT. This chain joins TRBV7-7 and TRBJ2-3; D is possibly TRBD2 (5 bases). The CDR3 length is 15 residues. V lost 3 bases and J 6 bases, leaving 16 bases between the germline ends. CDR1 and CDR2 (germline): SSHAT, FNYEAQ (reference sequence).

This clone has a handful of counts. CDR3: CASSDPGTFSPLHF. CDR3 DNA sequence: TGTGCCAGCAGTGATCCCGGGACTTTTTCACCCCTCCACTTT. This chain joins TRBV25-1 and TRBJ1-6, with D perhaps TRBD1 (5 bases). Trimming removed 3 bases from V and 9 bases from J, with 12 bases in between. The CDR3 covers 14 residues. CDR1 and CDR2 (germline): MGHDK, SYGVNS.

V is TRBV29-1 and J is TRBJ2-3; D gene unclear. Germline-derived CDR1 and CDR2 are SQVTM and ANQGSEA. The CDR3 totals 13 residues. Trimming left V 0 bases short and J 1 base short, with 5 bases between. The CDR3 DNA reads TGCAGCGTTGAAGATCCAGGCACAGATACGCAGTATTTT. This codes for CSVEDPGTDTQYF.

The chain's CDR3 is CASSVGVSGGADEQYF. The CDR3 DNA is TGTGCCAGCAGCGTAGGGGTATCGGGGGGCGCCGACGAGCAGTACTTC. V and J are TRBV9 and TRBJ2-7, with D maybe TRBD2 (7 bases). Germline-derived CDR1 and CDR2 are SGDLS and YYNGEE. V gave up 0 bases and J gave up 5 bases, with 18 bases separating them. The CDR3 covers 16 residues.

This chain connects TRBV5-8 to TRBJ2-7; tentatively, D is TRBD1 (6 bases). The V end was cut by 3 bases, the J end by 6 bases, with 16 bases between. Germline CDR1 SGHTS, CDR2 YDEGEE. This CDR3 is 14 amino acids long. The CDR3 DNA reads TGTGCCAGCAGCTGGATCGAACAGGGCGGCGAGCAGTACTTC. Translation gives CASSWIEQGGEQYF.

In this sample, this clone turned up once. This sequence joins TRBV27 and TRBJ1-1, with TRBD1 matching over 9 bases. This CDR3 contains 15 residues. Germline V gives CDR1 MNHEY, CDR2 SMNVEV (reference sequence). Trimming removed 3 bases from V and 4 bases from J; junction bases left unmatched: 6. The CDR3 DNA sequence: TGTGCCAGCAGTTTCCTACAGGGGGCGGGCACTGAAGCTTTCTTT. Protein sequence: CASSFLQGAGTEAFF.

This chain connects TRBV7-2 to TRBJ1-4; 8 bases align to TRBD1. This CDR3 is built from 15 residues. From germline, CDR1 is SGHTA and CDR2 FQGNSA. The V and J ends lost 5 bases and 8 bases, in that order; junction bases with no gene match: 10. This CDR3 is CASSPTDRAHEKLFF. The DNA of the CDR3 is TGTGCCAGCAGCCCTACGGACAGGGCACACGAAAAACTGTTTTTT.

The CDR3 is CSVREVGTDTQYF. CDR3 DNA: TGCAGCGTTAGGGAGGTGGGGACAGATACGCAGTATTTT. The chain couples TRBV29-1 to TRBJ2-3; TRBD2 is a possible D gene (6 bases). The CDR3 sequence is 13 residues long. The V end lost 5 bases, the J end lost 3 bases, and 12 bases lay between the germline ends. The germline gives CDR1 SQVTM, CDR2 ANQGSEA.

The chain is built from TRBV5-6 and TRBJ1-2, with 7 bases matching TRBD1. With V trimmed by 0 bases and J by 4 bases, 3 bases remained unmatched. This CDR3 spans 14 amino acids. Germline lookup yields CDR1 SGHDT and CDR2 YYEEEE. CDR3 region: CASSLAWDSYGYTF. CDR3 bases: TGTGCCAGCAGCTTGGCCTGGGACAGCTATGGCTACACCTTC.